The sequence of this T cell receptor beta chain was determined in a study of shared clonotypes between healthy human individuals. General study points: Shared across several donors were approximately 5% of the naive CD4 clonotypes.

CD8 cells classed as naive were CD45RO-negative and positively selected for CCR7, excluding terminally differentiated effector memory CD45RA+ cells. Each sample came from a Caucasian adult donor living in Nashville, Tennessee. The material for each subset, its genomic DNA, was split evenly across several immunoSEQ plates. Replicate PCRs from sorted subsets contained roughly 200 ng DNA, which is some 30,000 T cell genomes. TCRdb's copy holds only in-frame clones and misses some; the assay was immunoSEQ multiplex PCR. The table has 1.5 million to 2.5 million clones, about 95% seen once. In regard to this clone: Antigen: not known.

Germline V gene sequence: CDR1 LGHNA, CDR2 YSLEER. The CDR3 loop spans 15 amino acids. The V end lost 4 bases, the J end lost 0 bases, and 13 bases lay between the germline ends. This receptor was taken from a man younger than 30 in good health. The chain has TRBV4-3 and TRBJ2-7, with TRBD1 as a possible D gene (6 bases). Sequenced material: naive CD8+ T cells sorted from blood. In DNA form, the CDR3 reads TGCGCCAGCAGCCGAGGGACATTGGACTCCTACGAGCAGTACTTC. It codes for CASSRGTLDSYEQYF.